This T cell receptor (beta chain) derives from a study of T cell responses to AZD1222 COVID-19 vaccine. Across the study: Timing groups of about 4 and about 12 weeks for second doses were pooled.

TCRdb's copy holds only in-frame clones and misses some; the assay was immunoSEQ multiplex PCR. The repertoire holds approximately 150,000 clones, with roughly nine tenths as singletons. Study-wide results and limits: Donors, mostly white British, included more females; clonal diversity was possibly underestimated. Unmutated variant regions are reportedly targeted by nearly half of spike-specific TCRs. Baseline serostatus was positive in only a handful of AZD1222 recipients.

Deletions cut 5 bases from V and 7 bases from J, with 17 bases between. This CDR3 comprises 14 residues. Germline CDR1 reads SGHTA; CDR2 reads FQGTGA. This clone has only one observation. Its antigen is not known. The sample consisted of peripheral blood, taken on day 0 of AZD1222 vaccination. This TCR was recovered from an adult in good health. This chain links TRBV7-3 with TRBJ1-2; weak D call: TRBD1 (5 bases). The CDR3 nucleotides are TGTGCCAGCAGCGACGGGACCGCGTCGGTTGGCTACACCTTC. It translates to CASSDGTASVGYTF.